This is a list of T cell receptor beta chains from one sample in a study of read filtering for tumor transcriptome and immune sequencing. Each CDR3 protein is one row after TCRdb ran MiXCR on the reads. The repertoire consists of about 9,100 distinct CDR3 sequences, with 15% to 20% occurring once and the leading ten covering under 30%. Sequencing was done on a sample of a population of CD138-negative cells sorted from bone marrow. These receptors were collected from a donor at least 40 years old with multiple myeloma. Both conserved end residues are part of each CDR3. A D gene is named only where the DNA matches it firmly. Clone size is stated in some rows and not others, as once, few, many or a class when expanded.

d_gene,abundance,j_gene,v_gene,CDR3nt,CDR3aa
TRBD1,many,TRBJ1-6,TRBV4-1,TGCGCCAGCAGCCAAGGGACAGGGCGATCACCCCTCCACTTT,CASSQGTGRSPLHF
NA,medium-sized,TRBJ2-7,TRBV10-3,TGTGCCATCAGTGAGTCTTTTCCCTCCTACGAGCAGTACTTC,CAISESFPSYEQYF
NA,many,TRBJ1-1,TRBV29-1,TGCAGCGTTTTACCCACCGGGACGACGCTTTCAAGTCGTCGAGCTTTCTTT,CSVLPTGTTLSSRRAFF
TRBD2,many,TRBJ2-1,TRBV4-1,TGCGCCAGCAGCCGACAGGCTAGCGGGGGACTTGGGGTTGGGAATGAGCAGTTCTTC,CASSRQASGGLGVGNEQFF
TRBD1,NA,TRBJ1-2,TRBV7-2,TGTACCAGCAGCTTAGAGTTCGGGTGGGGACAGGGTGACTATGGCTACACCTTC,CTSSLEFGWGQGDYGYTF
NA,many,TRBJ1-4,TRBV3-1,TGTGCCAGCAGCCAAGAAGGGGGAGCGGGCCCTAATGAAAAACTGTTTTTT,CASSQEGGAGPNEKLFF
NA,NA,TRBJ2-3,TRBV7-3,TGTGCCAGCAGCTTAAATGGCGGGGCTAGCACAGATACGCAGTATTTT,CASSLNGGASTDTQYF
TRBD1,few,TRBJ2-2,TRBV4-1,TGCGCCAGCAGCCAGCGTCTTCCACAGGGGTCGACGGGGAGCTGTTTT,CASSQRLPQGSTGSCF
NA,medium-sized,TRBJ2-1,TRBV6-1,TGTGCCAGCACGTTGGCATCGCCGTACAATGAGCAGTTCTTC,CASTLASPYNEQFF
TRBD2,many,TRBJ2-7,TRBV28,TGTGCCAGCAATGTGGCTAGCGGGGGAGTCGAGCAGTACTTC,CASNVASGGVEQYF
NA,many,TRBJ2-5,TRBV6-6,TGTGCCAGCAGTGACGGGACCCCCATAGGGACCCAGTACTTC,CASSDGTPIGTQYF
TRBD2,NA,TRBJ2-3,TRBV2,TGTGCCAGCAGTGAAACTAGCGGGTACACAGATACACGGTATTTT,CASSETSGYTDTRYF
NA,many,TRBJ2-5,TRBV6-2/TRBV6-3,TGTGCCAGCAGCTCCACCGCCACTAGGACCCAGTACTTC,CASSSTATRTQYF
TRBD1,medium-sized,TRBJ2-3,TRBV24-1,TGTGCCACCAGTGATCGACAGGGGGCAAAGGATACGCAGTATTTT,CATSDRQGAKDTQYF
NA,medium-sized,TRBJ1-1,TRBV9,TGTGCCAGCAGCGTAGAGGACGCCACTGAAGCTTTCTTT,CASSVEDATEAFF
TRBD2,medium-sized,TRBJ2-1,TRBV24-1,TGTGCCACCAGTGATGCCACTAGCGGTACCTACAATGAGCAGTTCTTC,CATSDATSGTYNEQFF
TRBD1,medium-sized,TRBJ2-1,TRBV7-9,TGTGCCAGCAGCCCGCGGACAGGGGACTTCAATGAGCAGTTCTTC,CASSPRTGDFNEQFF
TRBD2,many,TRBJ2-1,TRBV5-5,TGTGCCAGCAGCTTGGGGAGGTATGTGGCGGGAGGTACCTACAATGAGCAGTTCTTC,CASSLGRYVAGGTYNEQFF
TRBD1,many,TRBJ2-7,TRBV29-1,TGCACCTTTGGGACAGGGGAGTACGAGCAGTACTTC,CTFGTGEYEQYF
NA,many,TRBJ1-1,TRBV10-3,TGTGCCATCAGTCCCGGGTTGAACACTGAAGCTTTCTTT,CAISPGLNTEAFF
NA,many,TRBJ1-4,TRBV15,TGTGCCACCAGCAGTCCCCGGGGAGCAACTAATGAAAAACGGTTTTTT,CATSSPRGATNEKRFF
NA,many,TRBJ1-6,TRBV5-1,TGCGCCTCCAAGAGGGGGGAACAGCTGAATTCACCCCTCCACTTT,CASKRGEQLNSPLHF
NA,many,TRBJ2-5,TRBV30,TGTGCCTGGAGTAACAGCCCCGTTGGGACCCAGTACTTC,CAWSNSPVGTQYF
NA,many,TRBJ1-6,TRBV7-2,TGTGCCAGCAGCTTAGCCGCCGGCTATAATTCACCCCTCCACTTT,CASSLAAGYNSPLHF
NA,medium-sized,TRBJ2-1,TRBV4-3,TGCGCCAGCAGCCATTCCATACAAAACTTCTACAATGAGCAGTTCTTC,CASSHSIQNFYNEQFF
TRBD1,medium-sized,TRBJ2-1,TRBV5-1,TGCGCCAGCAGCTTCGGACAGGGGAGTGAGCAGTTCTTC,CASSFGQGSEQFF
TRBD1,many,TRBJ2-3,TRBV14,TGTGCCAGCAGTCGACAGGGCGGAGATACGCAGTATTTT,CASSRQGGDTQYF
TRBD2,many,TRBJ2-3,TRBV7-2,TGTGCCAGCACCCTGCTAGCGGGGGCTCCAGATACGCAGTATTTT,CASTLLAGAPDTQYF
TRBD1,many,TRBJ1-1,TRBV20-1,TGCAGTGCTAGAGATCCAGGGGGGAGAACTGAAGCTTTCTTT,CSARDPGGRTEAFF
NA,few,TRBJ2-7,TRBV20-1,TGCAGTGCTCCAAGACAGGCCTTCTCCTACGAGCAGTACTTC,CSAPRQAFSYEQYF
TRBD2,many,TRBJ2-7,TRBV7-8,TGTGCCAGCAGCTTAGCCTCTTTAACTAGCGGGGGATACGAGCAGTACTTC,CASSLASLTSGGYEQYF
TRBD2,medium-sized,TRBJ2-1,TRBV20-1,TGCAGTGCTAGGACGGGGGGGCCTTACAATGAGCAGTTCTTC,CSARTGGPYNEQFF
TRBD1,few,TRBJ2-7,TRBV12-3/TRBV12-4,TGTGCCAGCAGATCCGGGACAGGGGGTTACGAGCAGTACTTC,CASRSGTGGYEQYF
TRBD1,many,TRBJ1-2,TRBV11-3,TGTGCCAGCAGCTGCGCGGGACAGGGGGCCTATGGCTACACCTTC,CASSCAGQGAYGYTF
TRBD1,many,TRBJ1-3,TRBV11-2,TGTGCCAGCAGCTTCGACAGGGTCATATATTTT,CASSFDRVIYF
TRBD2,NA,TRBJ2-2,TRBV24-1,TGTGCCACCAGTGACCCGACTAGCGGGGAGACCGGGGAGCTGTTTTTT,CATSDPTSGETGELFF
NA,many,TRBJ1-6,TRBV7-9,TGTGCCAGCAGCTTAAGTTTTAATTCACCCCTCCACTTT,CASSLSFNSPLHF
NA,many,TRBJ2-3,TRBV7-2,TGTGCCAGCAGCTTAGGCAGGGGTAATTTCCCAGATACGCAGTATTTT,CASSLGRGNFPDTQYF
NA,medium-sized,TRBJ2-1,TRBV30,TGTGCCTGGAGTGTACCGGGCAGGTCCTCCTACAATGAGCAGTTCTTC,CAWSVPGRSSYNEQFF
NA,large,TRBJ1-5,TRBV29-1,TGCAGCGTTGAAAATGGTAGGAGGGAGATGGGCAATCAGCCCCAGCATTTT,CSVENGRREMGNQPQHF
NA,many,TRBJ1-1,TRBV5-4,TGTGCCAGCAGCTTGGAGCATCTCGGTAATGAAGCTTTCTTT,CASSLEHLGNEAFF
TRBD2,many,TRBJ2-1,TRBV13,TGTGCCAGCAGCTTAGGGGATGGGGGGGGTGAGCAGTTCTTC,CASSLGDGGGEQFF
NA,medium-sized,TRBJ2-1,TRBV6-2/TRBV6-3,TGTGCCAGCAGTTATGGCCGCGAATATGAGCAGTTCTTC,CASSYGREYEQFF
TRBD2,NA,TRBJ2-7,TRBV9,TGTGCCAGCAGCGTAGACGCGGGAGCCCACGAGCGGTACTTC,CASSVDAGAHERYF
NA,NA,TRBJ1-2,TRBV6-5,TGTGCCAGCAGTTATAGTGGGGCCGATGGCTACACCTTC,CASSYSGADGYTF
NA,medium-sized,TRBJ2-1,TRBV5-4,TGTGCCAGCAGCTTCTACAACGGTGCGCAGTTCTTC,CASSFYNGAQFF
NA,many,TRBJ2-2,TRBV28,TGTGCCAGCATTGACAAGAACACCGGGGAGCTGTTTTTT,CASIDKNTGELFF
NA,medium-sized,TRBJ2-3,TRBV20-1,TGCAGTGCCAGCACAGATACGCAGTATTTT,CSASTDTQYF
TRBD1,many,TRBJ2-1,TRBV20-1,TGCAGTGCTAGATGGCCAGGGGGAAATGAGCAGTTCTTC,CSARWPGGNEQFF
NA,medium-sized,TRBJ2-6,TRBV19,TGTGCCAGTAGTCAACGAGGGGCCAACGTCCTGACTTTC,CASSQRGANVLTF